A single sample gave rise to the 21 T cell receptor beta chains below, sequenced in a study of blood T cell repertoires in COVID-19. The assay was immunoSEQ multiplex PCR, and TCRdb's table has in-frame clones only and misses some. This sample has roughly 120,000 clones; 87% occur once, and the top ten carry 7.7%. Source material: peripheral blood. The receptors stem from a human donor in a cohort sampled during active COVID-19.

The chain links TRBV6-5 to TRBJ1-5; D not resolved. The germline CDR1 and CDR2 sequences are MNHEY and SVGAGI. The CDR3 totals 15 residues. The V end lost 7 bases, the J end lost 4 bases, and 17 bases lay between the germline ends. The CDR3 reads CASNPPGRGNQPQHF. CDR3 in DNA: TGTGCCAGCAATCCCCCGGGAAGAGGGAATCAGCCCCAGCATTTT.

The gene calls are TRBV18 and TRBJ1-2; 11 nucleotides match TRBD1. After removal of 4 bases from V and 1 base from J, the junction contained 11 bases not matched to a gene. The V gene's germline CDR1 is KGHSH and CDR2 LQKENI. The CDR3 runs 18 residues. The CDR3 protein is CASSRQGDRGSFNYGYTF. CDR3 bases: TGTGCCAGCTCACGACAGGGGGACAGGGGGAGTTTTAACTATGGCTACACCTTC.

This clone occurred a few times. The chain links TRBV14 to TRBJ2-7; 8 bases are shared with TRBD1. The CDR3 length is 14 residues. Germline V gene lookup returns CDR1 SGHDN and CDR2 FVKESK. V lost 5 bases to trimming and J lost 3 bases; unmatched junction nucleotides: 6. This CDR3 is CASSYDRGFYEQYF. The CDR3, as DNA: TGTGCCAGCAGCTATGACAGGGGTTTCTACGAGCAGTACTTC.

The rearrangement joins TRBV3-1 (or the pseudogene TRBV3-2) to TRBJ1-3, with 9 bases aligning to TRBD1. The CDR3 is 18 amino acids. With 4 bases clipped from V and 2 bases from J, the junction kept 12 bases outside the gene matches. Germline V gene lookup returns CDR1 LGHDT and CDR2 YNNKEL (reference sequence). The CDR3 reads CASSPGQGHRSPGNTIYF. The CDR3 region has the DNA TGTGCCAGCAGCCCGGGACAGGGACACCGCAGCCCTGGAAACACCATATATTTT.

Regarding this clone: A read error may produce the germline difference seen at one junction end. CDR3 amino acids: CASSLAGGVSYNEQFF. The CDR3, as DNA: TGTGCCAGCAGCCTAGCGGGAGGGGTCTCTTACAATGAGCAGTTCTTC. The J gene is TRBJ2-1, the V gene TRBV7-2; 12 nucleotides match TRBD2. The CDR3 loop spans 16 amino acids. Germline loops: CDR1 SGHTA, CDR2 FQGNSA.

This clone was picked up a small number of times. V is TRBV5-1 and J is TRBJ2-7; 14 nucleotides match TRBD2. The length of the CDR3 is 17 residues. J gave up 0 bases and V 0 bases, and 2 bases lay outside the gene matches. CDR1 and CDR2 from the germline V gene are SGHRS and YFSETQ. The chain's CDR3 is CASSLGTSGRISYEQYF. CDR3 coding DNA: TGCGCCAGCAGCTTGGGGACTAGCGGGAGGATCTCCTACGAGCAGTACTTC.

The rearrangement joins TRBV5-5 to TRBJ1-6, with 11 positions matching TRBD1. The CDR3 sequence is 13 residues long. With V trimmed by 5 bases and J by 15 bases, 7 bases remained unmatched. Germline-derived CDR1 and CDR2 are SGHKS and YYEKEE (reference sequence). CDR3 nucleotides: TGTGCCAGCAGGGAGGAGGACAGGGGGCGCCTCCACTTT. Translation: CASREEDRGRLHF.

V usage is TRBV7-2 and J usage is TRBJ2-3, with a weak D call TRBD1 (5 bases). V was pared by 5 bases and J by 1 base, with 7 bases between. Germline CDR1 reads SGHTA; CDR2 reads FQGNSA. The CDR3 extends over 13 amino acids. The CDR3 coding sequence is TGTGCCAGCAGCCCCAGGGGCACAGATACGCAGTATTTT. It yields the protein CASSPRGTDTQYF.

The V call is TRBV3-1 (or the pseudogene TRBV3-2), the J call TRBJ2-7, with 11 positions matching TRBD2. V was clipped by 4 bases and J by 3 bases; unmatched bases: 2. Per germline, CDR1 LGHDT and CDR2 YNNKEL (reference sequence). The CDR3 sequence is 14 residues long. The CDR3 nucleotides read TGTGCCAGCAGCCCTGGGACTAGCGGCTACGAGCAGTACTTC. Amino acid sequence: CASSPGTSGYEQYF.

The V and J genes are TRBV28 and TRBJ2-1, with D tentatively TRBD2 (5 bases). Germline V gene data show CDR1 as MDHEN and CDR2 as SYDVKM. The V end was cut by 5 bases, the J end by 10 bases, with 18 bases between. The CDR3 covers 14 residues. Here the CDR3 reads CASSDPPGTREQFF. The CDR3 DNA reads as TGTGCCAGCAGTGATCCTCCGGGAACTAGAGAGCAGTTCTTC.

V usage is TRBV3-1 (or the pseudogene TRBV3-2) and J usage is TRBJ1-1, with 7 bases aligning to TRBD1. Germline CDR1 reads LGHDT; CDR2 reads YNNKEL (reference sequence). This CDR3 has 14 residues. Unmatched junction bases numbered 3, after V lost 4 bases and J lost 1 base. CDR3 sequence: CASSPRTGNTEAFF. In DNA, the CDR3 is TGTGCCAGCAGCCCCCGGACAGGGAACACTGAAGCTTTCTTT.

This sequence joins TRBV6-5 and TRBJ1-4; the D is unclear. Trimming left V 6 bases short and J 3 bases short, with 14 bases between. The germline V gene has CDR1 MNHEY and CDR2 SVGAGI. CDR3 length: 15 residues. CDR3 in amino acids: CASSQLQRPNEKLFF. The CDR3 DNA follows: TGTGCCAGCAGCCAGCTTCAGAGGCCTAATGAAAAACTGTTTTTT.

V is TRBV7-2 and J is TRBJ2-7; D unclear. The germline V gene has CDR1 SGHTA and CDR2 FQGNSA. V was shortened by 4 bases and J by 2 bases, with 6 bases between the two germline ends. The CDR3 is made up of 12 amino acids. The CDR3 DNA reads TGTGCCAGCAGCTCTATGGCCTACGAGCAGTACTTC. Translation: CASSSMAYEQYF.

Turning to this clone: Other nucleotide sequences in the sample specify the same CDR3. The rearrangement joins TRBV11-3 to TRBJ1-4; D perhaps matches TRBD1 (6 bases). The germline CDR1 and CDR2 sequences are SGHNT and YENEEA. CDR3 length: 13 amino acids. The V end lost 3 bases, the J end lost 7 bases, and 9 bases lay between the germline ends. Here the CDR3 reads CASSFGGGEKLFF. The CDR3 nucleotides read TGTGCCAGCAGCTTTGGGGGCGGTGAAAAACTGTTTTTT.

The rearrangement uses TRBV12-3 or TRBV12-4 and TRBJ2-3, with a tentative D call TRBD2 (6 bases). V gave up 7 bases and J gave up 5 bases, with 13 bases separating them. The CDR3 runs to 13 residues. The CDR3 DNA reads TGTGCCAGCACGGGAGCATGGCAAGATACGCAGTATTTT. This codes for CASTGAWQDTQYF.

The chain couples TRBV10-2 to TRBJ1-3; no definite D call. From germline, CDR1 is WSHSY and CDR2 SAAADI. The CDR3 sequence is 14 residues long. The V gene lost 6 bases and the J gene lost 0 bases, with 9 bases spanning the gap. The CDR3 nucleotides are TGCGCCAGCAGGACACAAAGCTCTGGAAACACCATATATTTT. It encodes CASRTQSSGNTIYF.

This chain uses TRBV2 with TRBJ2-2; 13 nucleotides align to TRBD2. This CDR3 is 17 amino acids long. The trim removed 6 bases at V and 2 bases at J, leaving 6 bases unmatched. The germline V gene has CDR1 SNHLY and CDR2 FYNNEI. CDR3 nucleotide sequence: TGTGCCAGCAGCGTGACTAGCGGGGGGCTCAACACCGGGGAGCTGTTTTTT. This translates into CASSVTSGGLNTGELFF.

This clone was detected only once. The chain couples TRBV13 to TRBJ1-2; tentatively, D is TRBD1 (5 bases). The V gene's germline CDR1 is PRHDT and CDR2 FYEKMQ (reference sequence). Trimming took 2 bases from V and 3 from J, leaving 13 bases between them. This CDR3 has 15 amino acids. The CDR3: CASSLRQNLDYGYTF. CDR3 DNA sequence: TGTGCCAGCAGCTTACGACAGAACCTCGACTATGGCTACACCTTC.

The V call is TRBV19, the J call TRBJ2-7; TRBD1 agrees at 10 bases. The CDR3 consists of 14 residues. The junction had 6 bases not matched to a gene; V was cut back by 7 bases and J by 3 bases. Germline assignment: CDR1 LNHDA and CDR2 SQIVND (reference sequence). The CDR3 coding sequence is TGTGCCAGTACCCGCGGGACAGGGGACTACGAGCAGTACTTC. Amino acid sequence: CASTRGTGDYEQYF.

The chain employs TRBV13 and TRBJ1-1; 7 bases are a match to TRBD1. Germline-derived CDR1 and CDR2 are PRHDT and FYEKMQ (reference sequence). The V gene end was trimmed by 5 bases and the J gene end by 7 bases; junction bases not matched to a gene: 13. The CDR3 length is 15 residues. The CDR3 bases are TGTGCCAGCAGCGTACTACAGGGGAGACTGCGTGAAGCTTTCTTT. It specifies CASSVLQGRLREAFF.

The chain joins TRBV25-1 to TRBJ2-3; TRBD1 is a possible D gene (6 bases). The V end lost 6 bases, the J end lost 6 bases, and 13 bases lay between the germline ends. The CDR3 spans 13 residues. Germline V gene data show CDR1 as MGHDK and CDR2 as SYGVNS. This CDR3 reads CASRPTGVDTQYF. In DNA form, the CDR3 reads TGTGCCAGCAGGCCGACAGGAGTGGATACGCAGTATTTT.